This is a list of T cell receptor beta chains from one sample in a study of cytomegalovirus exposure and HLA in healthy donors. The table came from immunoSEQ multiplex PCR; TCRdb's copy has only in-frame clones and leaves some out. Of just under 75,000 clones in the sample, approximately 94% were seen once. Sequencing used PBMCs. The receptors stem from a woman under 30 in good health and CMV-seropositive. CDR3s include the opening cysteine and the closing phenylalanine or tryptophan. Fields, in order: CDR3 DNA, CDR3 protein, V gene, D gene, J gene. A D gene is named only where the DNA matches it firmly.

CDR3 DNA: TGCGCCAGCAGTTCTGGGGCCAGGGATAATTCACCCCTCCACTTT
CDR3 protein: CASSSGARDNSPLHF
V gene: TRBV4-3
D gene: -
J gene: TRBJ1-6

CDR3 DNA: TGTGCCAGCAGTTATAGCGGGAGTGGTATAGCGTACGAGCAGTACTTC
CDR3 protein: CASSYSGSGIAYEQYF
V gene: TRBV6-5
D gene: TRBD2
J gene: TRBJ2-7

CDR3 DNA: TGTGCCAGCAGTTTTTCTGGGGCCTTCAATCAGCCCCAGCATTTT
CDR3 protein: CASSFSGAFNQPQHF
V gene: TRBV28
D gene: -
J gene: TRBJ1-5

CDR3 DNA: TGTGCCAGCTCACCACCTGCCGGACTGACTGGAAACACCATATATTTT
CDR3 protein: CASSPPAGLTGNTIYF
V gene: TRBV18
D gene: -
J gene: TRBJ1-3

CDR3 DNA: TGTGCCAGCAGCTACGGACTAGCCCCGCGTGGCCACTACGAGCAGTACTTC
CDR3 protein: CASSYGLAPRGHYEQYF
V gene: TRBV7-9
D gene: TRBD2
J gene: TRBJ2-7

CDR3 DNA: TGTGCCAGCAGCTTTAGCCTACCCCCAGGGAATGAGCAGTTCTTC
CDR3 protein: CASSFSLPPGNEQFF
V gene: TRBV5-4
D gene: -
J gene: TRBJ2-1

CDR3 DNA: TGTGCCAGCAGTATCGTAGCGGGGGGCCACAATGAGCAGTTCTTC
CDR3 protein: CASSIVAGGHNEQFF
V gene: TRBV28
D gene: TRBD2
J gene: TRBJ2-1

CDR3 DNA: TGTGCCAGCAGCTCTGCTTGGGACACTTCTTTT
CDR3 protein: CASSSAWDTSF
V gene: TRBV7-2
D gene: -
J gene: TRBJ2-2

CDR3 DNA: TGTGCCAGCAGTTATGGGAGTAGGACAGATACGCAGTATTTT
CDR3 protein: CASSYGSRTDTQYF
V gene: TRBV28
D gene: -
J gene: TRBJ2-3

CDR3 DNA: TGTGCCAGCAGTTTGGAGCATAGGGGAGCTTTCTTT
CDR3 protein: CASSLEHRGAFF
V gene: TRBV28
D gene: -
J gene: TRBJ1-1

CDR3 DNA: TGTGCCAGCAGCCCCCGCTCCGACACCGCCTACAATGAGCAGTTCTTC
CDR3 protein: CASSPRSDTAYNEQFF
V gene: TRBV9
D gene: -
J gene: TRBJ2-1

CDR3 DNA: TGTGCCAGCAGTAGCCCCAGGGCGGAAGAGACCCAGTACTTC
CDR3 protein: CASSSPRAEETQYF
V gene: TRBV5-4
D gene: -
J gene: TRBJ2-5

CDR3 DNA: TGTGCCAGCAGTTTCGGTGAAGAAGATGAGCAGTTCTTC
CDR3 protein: CASSFGEEDEQFF
V gene: TRBV28
D gene: -
J gene: TRBJ2-1

CDR3 DNA: TGCGCCAGCAGCGGACGTGGACAGGGCCCAGAGACCCAGTACTTC
CDR3 protein: CASSGRGQGPETQYF
V gene: TRBV5-1
D gene: TRBD1
J gene: TRBJ2-5

CDR3 DNA: TGTGCCAGCAGTGAAATCGGTGACAGGGAGACTGCTGAAGCTTTCTTT
CDR3 protein: CASSEIGDRETAEAFF
V gene: TRBV6-1
D gene: TRBD1
J gene: TRBJ1-1

CDR3 DNA: TGTGCCAGCAGCTTAATTGTGGGGGGCTCCTACGAGCAGTACTTC
CDR3 protein: CASSLIVGGSYEQYF
V gene: TRBV5-5
D gene: -
J gene: TRBJ2-7

CDR3 DNA: TGTGCCAGCAGGACAGGCCTTCCTCGGAACACCGGGGAGCTGTTTTTT
CDR3 protein: CASRTGLPRNTGELFF
V gene: TRBV2
D gene: -
J gene: TRBJ2-2

CDR3 DNA: TGTGCCAGCAGTTACGTCCCGACAGGATTCTATGGCTACACCTTC
CDR3 protein: CASSYVPTGFYGYTF
V gene: TRBV6-6
D gene: -
J gene: TRBJ1-2

CDR3 DNA: TGCGCCAGCAGCTTGGGGACAGGGGGTCCTACGCAGACGAACACCGGGGAGCTGTTTTTT
CDR3 protein: CASSLGTGGPTQTNTGELFF
V gene: TRBV5-1
D gene: TRBD1
J gene: TRBJ2-2

CDR3 DNA: TGTGCCAGCAGCTCCACCTCCGGGACTAGCGGCTACAATGAGCAGTTCTTC
CDR3 protein: CASSSTSGTSGYNEQFF
V gene: TRBV5-6
D gene: TRBD2
J gene: TRBJ2-1

CDR3 DNA: TGCAGCGTTGAAGATCTCGGGACAGCCTATGGCTACACCTTC
CDR3 protein: CSVEDLGTAYGYTF
V gene: TRBV29-1
D gene: TRBD1
J gene: TRBJ1-2

CDR3 DNA: TGTGCCAGCAGCCATGGACAGGGGGACTATGGCTACACCTTC
CDR3 protein: CASSHGQGDYGYTF
V gene: TRBV4-2
D gene: TRBD1
J gene: TRBJ1-2